This record covers a single T cell receptor beta chain. Its antigen is not known. The data stem from a study of Ad26.COV2.S vaccination and SARS-CoV-2 variants. Study-wide background: Once or twice, 56 days apart, Ad26.COV2.S was delivered intramuscularly. Study-wide results and limits: While placebo recipients had lower spike-specific TCR breadth, vaccine recipients had more. Those who received vaccine or placebo ended up with similar non-spike TCR breadth.

The CDR3 sequence is 10 residues long. Germline assignment: CDR1 LNHDA and CDR2 SQIVND (reference sequence). V lost 7 bases and J lost 5, with 6 bases in between. The treatment was: about 20 received Ad26.COV2.S at low or high dose, single or two shots; roughly 5 received placebo; per-sample allocation not given. Sampling happened 63 days after the first vaccine or placebo injection. The assay was immunoSEQ multiplex PCR, and TCRdb's table has in-frame clones only and misses some. This sample has about 430,000 clones, with 75% to 95% found just once. This specimen consisted of peripheral blood, obtained in a trial of Ad26.COV2.S vaccine versus placebo. V usage is TRBV19 and J usage is TRBJ2-7; D may be TRBD2 (5 bases). The sequence derives from a person between 18 and 59 years old who received the Ad26.COV2.S COVID-19 vaccine or a placebo. This chain's CDR3 is CASIGNEQYF. CDR3 DNA: TGTGCCAGTATCGGGAACGAGCAGTACTTC.